This TCR beta chain is from a study of T cell responses to AZD1222 COVID-19 vaccine. The germline CDR1 and CDR2 sequences are MNHNS and SASEGT. The CDR3 loop spans 11 amino acids. V lost 7 bases, J lost 1 base, and 5 bases lay in between. Produced via immunoSEQ multiplex PCR; TCRdb's table is partial and in-frame only. The data show 95,000 to 150,000 clones, 92% seen once. The gene calls are TRBV6-1 and TRBJ2-7; no clear D gene. The sequence came from an adult who received the AZD1222 COVID-19 vaccine. Sequences were derived from peripheral blood, sampled 28 days after the second AZD1222 dose. The CDR3 reads CASTYSYEQYF. The CDR3 DNA follows: TGTGCCAGCACCTATTCCTACGAGCAGTACTTC.